This TCR beta chain was profiled in a study of shared clonotypes between healthy human individuals. Produced via immunoSEQ multiplex PCR; TCRdb's table is partial and in-frame only. The table has more than 1,200,000 clones, 98% to 99% seen once; the top ten hold about 0.4%. V lost 0 bases and J lost 5, with 11 bases in between. CDR3 length equals 14 residues. Germline-derived CDR1 and CDR2 are SEHNR and FQNEAQ (reference sequence). This chain connects TRBV7-9 to TRBJ2-7; D is possibly TRBD1 (5 bases). The receptor's source is a man aged 30 to 39 in good health. The sequenced material came from naive CD4+ T cells sorted from blood. Specified subset: CD45RA+ positively selected. CDR3 in DNA: TGTGCCAGCAGCTTAGCCGACAGCTATGACGAGCAGTACTTC. As protein: CASSLADSYDEQYF.